This TCR beta chain was sequenced for a study of CD8+ T cells in alopecia areata. The CDR3 sequence is 14 residues long. With V trimmed by 3 bases and J by 4 bases, 3 bases remained unmatched. Germline CDR1 LNHNV, CDR2 YYDKDF (reference sequence). RNA extraction was followed by reverse transcription into cDNA, which acted as the sequencing template. Clones were sequenced by immunoSEQ multiplex PCR, and TCRdb holds only the in-frame ones, with some missing. The sample lists 90,000 to 130,000 clones; approximately 59% were seen once. The sequenced material came from CD8+ T cells sorted from blood. The genes are TRBV15 and TRBJ1-2, with 9 positions matching TRBD1. The origin of this receptor is a human donor in good health. The CDR3 DNA reads TGTGCCACCAGCAGGACAGGGGGTGCCTATGGCTACACCTTC. Protein: CATSRTGGAYGYTF.